This TCR beta chain appears in the sequencing data of a study of T cells in Graves' hyperthyroidism and ophthalmopathy. Across the whole study: Before treatment of any kind, peripheral blood was taken at initial diagnosis.

Using RNA transcripts as the source, TCR beta CDR3 regions were amplified. Initially, a first-round RT-PCR of the TCR CDR3 employed the HTBI primer set. One entry per CDR3 protein, called by TCRdb with MiXCR from the multiplex PCR reads. The sample shows 540,000 or so distinct CDR3 sequences, less than 20% of them seen only once. Study-level results: Ophthalmopathy prediction by the model preceded onset by a median approximately six months.

The trim removed 7 bases at V and 4 bases at J, leaving 11 bases unmatched. The length of the CDR3 is 15 residues. CDR1 and CDR2 from the germline V gene are MNHNS and SASEGT. With regard to this clonotype: The antigen remains undetermined.

Exclusion of patients followed from uncontrolled infection, other autoimmune disease, pregnancy or lactation. Diagnosing involved the use of clinical symptoms, serum thyroxine and TRAb, thyroid ultrasound and orbital computed tomography. The gene calls are TRBV6-1 and TRBJ2-7; TRBD2 aligns across 9 bases. The sequence was collected from a woman in her 30s with Graves' hyperthyroidism. Specimen: blood. Here the CDR3 DNA reads TGTGCCAGCAATGGGGGCGGGAGGGCCCTTTACGAGCAGTACTTC. Translating gives CASNGGGRALYEQYF.